The rows below give T cell receptor beta chains drawn from one sample of a study of cytomegalovirus exposure and HLA in healthy donors. Clones were read by immunoSEQ multiplex PCR, and TCRdb kept only the in-frame ones, dropping some. Among about 300,000 clones, 88% were seen once, and the ten largest hold roughly 0.93%. Sequenced: PBMCs. The receptors were gathered from a woman in her late teens or twenties in good health and CMV-seronegative. CDR3s include the opening cysteine and the closing phenylalanine or tryptophan. Each record gives: J gene, V gene, D gene, CDR3 protein. The D gene is left open where the match is weak.

>TRBJ2-2|TRBV7-9|TRBD1
CASSQGQGGTGELFF
>TRBJ1-3|TRBV15|-
CATSRPGLPGASGNTIYF
>TRBJ2-3|TRBV19|TRBD1
CASSSTGGVADTQYF
>TRBJ2-2|TRBV6-4|-
CASSDVPEAGELFF
>TRBJ2-1|TRBV6-6|TRBD2
CASSRAGTNYNEQFF
>TRBJ2-1|TRBV11-2|-
CASSPADSGVKFF
>TRBJ1-2|TRBV19|-
CASKTTTTATRGGYTF
>TRBJ2-7|TRBV7-2|TRBD2
CASSLALPSGYYEQYF
>TRBJ2-1|TRBV29-1|TRBD2
CSVPSGSSYNEQFF
>TRBJ2-7|TRBV4-2|-
CASSPLAGGEQYF
>TRBJ2-5|TRBV15|TRBD2
CATSREASGRETQYF
>TRBJ1-1|TRBV11-3|-
CASSPAPADEAFF
>TRBJ2-3|TRBV30|-
CAWSVQGFSTDTQYF
>TRBJ1-6|TRBV19|-
CASSPVYNSPLHF
>TRBJ1-3|TRBV30|TRBD1
CACIHRGSGNTIYF
>TRBJ2-7|TRBV11-2|TRBD1
CASSATGGPYEQYF
>TRBJ2-5|TRBV9|TRBD2
CASSVGQAGGRSETQYF
>TRBJ2-7|TRBV28|TRBD1
CASSLFGRGSSYEQYF
>TRBJ2-1|TRBV10-3|-
CAISGSGYNEQFF
>TRBJ1-3|TRBV21-1|-
CASSIQGAHSGNTIYF
>TRBJ2-3|TRBV5-6|TRBD1
CASSKDRGPTDTQYF
>TRBJ2-5|TRBV7-2|TRBD2
CADGAPGGTQYF
>TRBJ1-6|TRBV15|-
CATSRAGGSPLHF
>TRBJ2-1|TRBV4-2|TRBD2
CASSPELAGAYNEQFF
>TRBJ2-7|TRBV19|TRBD2
CASSFGEGYEQYF
>TRBJ1-1|TRBV11-1|-
CASLEQGRDRAFF
>TRBJ2-1|TRBV2|-
CASSEWEQGNSEQFF
>TRBJ1-1|TRBV27|TRBD1
CASTPRGGAEAFF
>TRBJ2-4|TRBV9|-
CASARGAKNIQYF
>TRBJ1-2|TRBV7-2|-
CASSRDTAVYGYTF
>TRBJ2-7|TRBV28|-
CASMEERGKSSYEQYF
>TRBJ2-3|TRBV5-4|TRBD2
CASSFLAGATDTQYF
>TRBJ2-1|TRBV5-1|TRBD2
CASSSGLAHYNEQFF
>TRBJ2-1|TRBV28|TRBD2
CASTSGRGVGNEQFF
>TRBJ2-1|TRBV4-3|-
CASSQEPASEQFF
>TRBJ2-7|TRBV18|TRBD2
CASSPWRLAAFSYEQYF
>TRBJ1-1|TRBV6-6|-
CASSYSAAGRQAFF
>TRBJ1-2|TRBV20-1|-
CSAREGYTF
>TRBJ1-1|TRBV11-1|-
CASRTDRQFPSTTEAFF
>TRBJ1-2|TRBV6-5|TRBD1
CASSTRTGEPYGYTF